The 3 T cell receptor beta chains presented below share a single source sample, sequenced in a study of T cell responses to AZD1222 COVID-19 vaccine. Sequenced by immunoSEQ multiplex PCR; TCRdb stores in-frame clones only, minus some. The data show 90,000 to 150,000 clones, approximately 90% seen once. The sample consisted of peripheral blood, taken 28 days after the second AZD1222 dose. Every receptor here comes from an adult who received the AZD1222 COVID-19 vaccine.

The chain links TRBV28 to TRBJ2-1, with D maybe TRBD1 (6 bases). Germline V lookup: CDR1 MDHEN, CDR2 SYDVKM. The ends were cut back, 4 bases at V and 0 bases at J, with 22 bases in the middle. The CDR3 runs to 19 residues. CDR3 in amino acids: CASSSYGDIIARSYNEQFF. DNA of the CDR3: TGTGCCAGCAGTTCCTATGGGGACATAATAGCCCGCTCCTACAATGAGCAGTTCTTC.

The chain joins TRBV10-3 to TRBJ2-1; 10 bases fit TRBD2. This CDR3 contains 20 residues. CDR1 and CDR2 (germline): ENHRY, SYGVKD. The V and J ends lost 0 bases and 7 bases, in that order; junction bases with no gene match: 18. The CDR3 DNA reads as TGTGCCATCAGTGAGTCGGGGGCAGGGTCTAGCGGGAGTTTGAGAAATGAGCAGTTCTTC. Its translation: CAISESGAGSSGSLRNEQFF.

This clone was recorded a few times. The chain joins TRBV11-2 to TRBJ2-2; no reliable D call. V lost 4 bases to trimming and J lost 0 bases, with 9 bases between them. CDR1 is SGHAT, CDR2 FQNNGV, per germline. This CDR3 is 15 amino acids long. The CDR3 spells CASSSFVSNTGELFF. CDR3 coding DNA: TGTGCCAGCAGCTCGTTCGTTTCGAACACCGGGGAGCTGTTTTTT.